The T cell receptor beta chain described here comes from a study of chemoradiotherapy in HPV16-positive cancers. Study-wide background: Candidate HPV-specific clones and shared TCR motifs came from a couple of HPV16-positive patients.

Regarding the study as a whole: Candidate HPV-specific clones and E7-related TCR motifs grew in tumor during treatment. Only a couple of HPV16-positive patients supplied the functional HPV-specificity definition.

V lost 3 bases and J lost 4, with 10 bases in between. Per germline, CDR1 KGHSH and CDR2 LQKENI. The CDR3 covers 14 residues. On this clone: Its matching antigen is unknown.

Only in-frame clones appear in the TCRdb table, and some are missing; sequencing was by immunoSEQ multiplex PCR. The sample has about 12,000 clones, around 66% seen once. This sequence was found in a human donor with HPV-associated anogenital cancer. Sample collection was performed from a patient who underwent chemoradiotherapy. The rearrangement links TRBV18 to TRBJ1-3, with no clear D. DNA for the CDR3: TGTGCCAGCTCACCCGGTACTACGGGAAACACCATATATTTT. Its translation is CASSPGTTGNTIYF.